The text below deals with one T cell receptor beta chain. Its cognate antigen has yet to be identified. No quality values exist for individual bases; no much larger clone is one base distant. For sequencing of the TCRbeta CDR3 region, genomic DNA was extracted from the sorted cells. The immunoSEQ Assay was used to sequence the TCRbeta CDR3 regions. TCRdb's version of the immuneACCESS table is confined to in-frame rearrangements and falls short of the full clone set. An unresolved V gene accounts for under half of the shortfall where checked; the remainder is of unknown origin. This sample holds 5,500 to 7,500 clones; around 84% were observed only once. Of the sample, roughly 24% falls within the top ten clones. This sample was taken from a study of OX40 agonist ivuxolimab in advanced cancers. For the study in its entirety: Ivuxolimab was an agonistic, fully human IgG2 monoclonal antibody directed against OX40 (CD134), a costimulatory receptor. Intravenous ivuxolimab was administered to patients every 2 weeks at six dose levels: 0.01, 0.1, 0.3, 1.5, 3 and 10 mg/kg. Of the approximately 50 dose-escalation patients, hepatocellular carcinoma was present in 19, melanoma in around 15, renal cell carcinoma in 9 and head and neck cancer in 9. In the dose-escalation cohort, more than 75% of patients were male, and the mean age was approximately 55 years, with a range of roughly 23 to 85. Prior anti-PD-1, anti-PD-L1 or anti-CTLA-4 therapy was permitted, and approximately 40% of dose-escalation patients had received checkpoint inhibitors. Three dose-escalation patients achieved partial responses, one with hepatocellular carcinoma and two with cutaneous melanoma. The point of sequencing TCRbeta in the periphery was to test whether ivuxolimab changed TCR sequence diversity and drove clonal T-cell expansion. The paper covers the monotherapy dose-escalation part of the phase I ivuxolimab trial, which included N of about 50 patients. Findings and caveats that apply to the study as a whole: Clonal expansion of both CD4+ and CD8+ blood T cells was observed from baseline to week 6 at doses 0.1 to 3.0 mg/kg. Low levels of normalized T-cell clonal expansion were also shown by some nonresponding patients. The antigen specificity of the peripheral T cells that underwent clonal expansion was not determined. After ivuxolimab, more expanded clones were found on average in CD8+ T cells than in CD4+ T cells. Partial responders in the 0.1-3.0 mg/kg groups had among the lowest normalized peripheral clonal expansion, especially among CD8+ T cells.

The trial excluded patients who had a history of autoimmune disease or were on systemic immunosuppression. Peripheral blood for TCR sequencing was collected from all dose cohorts at baseline, on cycle 4 day 1, and on cycle 7 day 1. Samples came from an open-label, multicenter, first-in-human phase I dose-escalation trial of ivuxolimab. Adults with locally advanced or metastatic melanoma, renal cell carcinoma, hepatocellular carcinoma or head and neck squamous cell carcinoma were enrolled in the trial. Before TCR sequencing, CD4+ T cells and CD8+ T cells from peripheral blood were sorted into separate populations. The cysteine opens and the phenylalanine closes a CDR3 of 17 amino acids. This entry keeps only the CDR3 DNA: 51 bases, framed from base 1. V is shortened by 2 bases, J by 3 bases, and the region joining them spans 19 bases. As encoded in the germline V gene (reference sequence), CDR1 is SGHNT while CDR2 is YYREEE.

The chain is assembled from TRBV5-4 and TRBJ2-3, with TRBD1 perhaps the D gene, on 6 matching bases. The clonotype comes from an adult with an advanced solid tumor such as melanoma, head and neck, liver or kidney cancer. Material: CD4+ or CD8+ T cells sorted from blood, obtained in a trial of the OX40 agonist ivuxolimab. The sequenced DNA: TGTGCCAGCAGCTTCCCAGGGGCGCCTGAGGGGACAGATACGCAGTATTTT. This yields the protein CASSFPGAPEGTDTQYF.